What follows describes a single T cell receptor beta chain. Germline values: CDR1 SGHNT, CDR2 YYREEE (reference sequence). This CDR3 spans 16 amino acids. V shed 4 bases and J shed 1 base, with 17 bases lying between them. This record belongs to a study of OX40 agonist ivuxolimab in advanced cancers. The repertoire was sequenced with immunoSEQ multiplex PCR; TCRdb's copy has only in-frame clones and lacks some. The sample records some 55,000 clones, approximately 90% being singletons. The sequencing here drew on CD4+ or CD8+ T cells sorted from blood, taken in a trial of the OX40 agonist ivuxolimab. The chain couples TRBV5-4 to TRBJ1-1; D might be TRBD1 (5 bases). The origin of this receptor is an adult with an advanced solid tumor such as melanoma, head and neck, liver or kidney cancer. The DNA of the CDR3 is TGTGCCAGCAGCCCTAGAGGGGCCGCCGAGAACACTGAAGCTTTCTTT. Its protein product is CASSPRGAAENTEAFF.